The 25 T cell receptor beta chains below were found in one sample sequenced in a study of blood T cell repertoires in COVID-19. The assay was immunoSEQ multiplex PCR, and TCRdb's table has in-frame clones only and misses some. The sample has nearly 400,000 clones; around 92% are singletons. Sequencing was performed on PBMCs or T cells enriched from blood (not recorded which). The receptor set was obtained from a woman in her twenties or thirties who had recovered from COVID-19.

This chain joins TRBV30 and TRBJ1-6; perhaps TRBD1 as D (5 bases). Per germline, CDR1 GTSNPN and CDR2 SVGIG (reference sequence). The CDR3 is 13 amino acids. V lost 4 bases and J lost 5, with 9 bases in between. CDR3 DNA: TGTGCCTGGACTAAGACAGATAATTCACCCCTCCACTTT. The encoded protein is CAWTKTDNSPLHF.

The V gene is TRBV7-2, the J gene TRBJ1-4, with a possible D match to TRBD1 (5 bases). The V end was cut by 1 base, the J end by 5 bases, with 14 bases between. CDR1 SGHTA and CDR2 FQGNSA come from the germline V gene. CDR3 size: 16 residues. DNA of the CDR3: TGTGCCAGCAGCTTAGGACCGGGAGGGGTAAATGAAAAACTGTTTTTT. Translating it yields CASSLGPGGVNEKLFF.

The rearrangement joins TRBV14 to TRBJ2-7; 13 nucleotides align to TRBD2. Germline lookup yields CDR1 SGHDN and CDR2 FVKESK. This CDR3 has 14 amino acids. V dropped 6 bases and J dropped 7; count of bases not matched to a gene: 6. The CDR3 nucleotides read TGTGCCAGCAGTTACGGGACTAGCGGGGCTGAGCAGTACTTC. Encoded protein: CASSYGTSGAEQYF. Full variable domain (remainder filled in from reference TRBV14 and TRBJ2-7): EAGVTQFPSHSVIEKGQTVTLRCDPISGHDNLYWYRRVMGKEIKFLLHFVKESKQDESGMPNNRFLAERTGGTYSTLKVQPAELEDSGVYFCASSYGTSGAEQYFGPGTRLTVT.

V is TRBV5-4 and J is TRBJ2-1; a possible D gene is TRBD2 (6 bases). This CDR3 has 16 amino acids. The V gene's germline CDR1 is SGHNT and CDR2 YYREEE (reference sequence). Deletions cut 4 bases from V and 5 bases from J, with 19 bases between. CDR3 protein: CASSPPVLRGHNEQFF. DNA for the CDR3: TGTGCCAGCAGCCCCCCGGTTTTGCGGGGTCACAATGAGCAGTTCTTC.

The chain uses TRBV4-1 and TRBJ1-1; D remains ambiguous. CDR1 is MGHRA, CDR2 YSYEKL, per germline. V was clipped by 3 bases and J by 8 bases, with 16 bases between them. This CDR3 region has 14 residues. CDR3 amino acids: CASSHLIQAREAFF. CDR3 DNA: TGCGCCAGCAGCCACCTCATTCAAGCGCGCGAAGCTTTCTTT.

The V call is TRBV28, the J call TRBJ1-2, with TRBD1 matching over 7 bases. V lost 3 bases to trimming and J lost 6 bases; unmatched junction nucleotides: 10. Germline-derived CDR1 and CDR2 are MDHEN and SYDVKM. This CDR3 spans 15 amino acids. CDR3 coding DNA: TGTGCCAGCAGTTTCCTCTCAGGGGGAGTGGATGGCTACACCTTC. Protein sequence: CASSFLSGGVDGYTF.

V and J are TRBV28 and TRBJ1-5; TRBD1 might be the D (5 bases). Germline values: CDR1 MDHEN, CDR2 SYDVKM. The CDR3 is 14 residues long. Trimming left V 10 bases short and J 5 bases short, with 18 bases between. CDR3 residues: CATPLGHYYQPQHF. The CDR3 nucleotides are TGTGCCACCCCTCTCGGACACTATTATCAGCCCCAGCATTTT.

Notes on this clone: The sample holds other DNA sequences that translate to the same CDR3. The chain combines TRBV9 with TRBJ2-7; 9 nucleotides line up with TRBD2. CDR1 and CDR2 from the germline V gene are SGDLS and YYNGEE. After removal of 0 bases from V and 1 base from J, the junction contained 2 bases not matched to a gene. This CDR3 spans 15 amino acids. In DNA, the CDR3 is TGTGCCAGCAGCGTAGGGCTAGCGGGGTCCTACGAGCAGTACTTC. Translating gives CASSVGLAGSYEQYF.

The rearrangement joins TRBV7-6 to TRBJ1-2; D call uncertain. Germline CDR1 reads SGHVS; CDR2 reads FNYEAQ. The V gene lost 1 base and the J gene lost 0 bases, with 9 bases spanning the gap. This CDR3 region has 15 residues. Here the CDR3 reads CASSLELAANYGYTF. The CDR3 DNA is TGTGCCAGCAGCTTAGAATTGGCCGCTAACTATGGCTACACCTTC. The entire variable domain, with the rest obtained from reference TRBV7-6 and TRBJ1-2, is as follows: GAGVSQSPRYKVTKRGQDVALRCDPISGHVSLYWYRQALGQGPEFLTYFNYEAQQDKSGLPNDRFSAERPEGSISTLTIQRTEQRDSAMYRCASSLELAANYGYTFGSGTRLTVV.

This clone was detected once. The chain couples TRBV9 to TRBJ2-5, with D uncertain. Trimming took 4 bases from V and 1 from J, leaving 14 bases between them. The length of the CDR3 is 15 residues. Germline loops: CDR1 SGDLS, CDR2 YYNGEE. CDR3 region: CASSSYGGPQETQYF. The CDR3 DNA sequence: TGTGCCAGCAGCTCTTATGGTGGGCCCCAAGAGACCCAGTACTTC.

J is TRBJ2-7 and V is TRBV28; unclear D gene. Germline CDR1 is MDHEN and CDR2 is SYDVKM. V gave up 1 base and J gave up 6 bases, with 4 bases separating them. The CDR3 extends over 11 amino acids. CDR3 sequence (DNA): TGTGCCAGCAGTTTATTCGGCGAGCAGTACTTC. It yields the protein CASSLFGEQYF.

This clone was recorded once. This chain links TRBV19 with TRBJ2-7, with D perhaps TRBD1 (5 bases). Germline CDR1 LNHDA, CDR2 SQIVND (reference sequence). Trimming left V 5 bases short and J 0 bases short, with 11 bases between. This CDR3 contains 14 residues. The chain's CDR3 is CASSQRGNSYEQYF. CDR3 bases: TGTGCCAGTAGTCAAAGGGGAAACTCCTACGAGCAGTACTTC.

This rearrangement joins TRBV11-2 to TRBJ1-2; D unclear. The germline V gene encodes CDR1 SGHAT and CDR2 FQNNGV. The CDR3 contains 14 residues. V shed 0 bases and J shed 8 bases, with 13 bases lying between them. CDR3 sequence reads: CASSLDSSQRGYTF. The CDR3 coding sequence is TGTGCCAGCAGCTTAGATAGCAGCCAGAGAGGCTACACCTTC.

The chain uses TRBV10-3 and TRBJ2-5, with D maybe TRBD2 (5 bases). CDR3 length equals 13 residues. V was trimmed by 2 bases and J by 10 bases, leaving 14 bases between them. Germline V gives CDR1 ENHRY, CDR2 SYGVKD. The CDR3 protein is CAISEAASRDQYF. The CDR3 coding sequence is TGTGCCATCAGTGAGGCTGCCTCCCGGGACCAGTACTTC.

Only one count was recorded for this clone. The DNA for the CDR3 is TGCGCCAGCAGCCCTCGGGGGTCCTACGAGCAGTACTTC. This encodes CASSPRGSYEQYF. The V and J genes are TRBV4-1 and TRBJ2-7; a weak D match, TRBD2 (6 bases). This CDR3 has 13 residues. Trimming pared 4 bases from V and 1 base from J, leaving 8 bases between. Germline loops: CDR1 MGHRA, CDR2 YSYEKL.

V gene TRBV6-5 combines with J gene TRBJ1-3; perhaps TRBD1 as D (6 bases). Trimming stripped 5 bases from V and 0 bases from J, with 8 bases between. Germline V CDR1 and CDR2: MNHEY, SVGAGI. CDR3 length: 14 residues. DNA of the CDR3: TGTGCCAGCAGTCACAGGGTCTCTGGAAACACCATATATTTT. Translated, it gives CASSHRVSGNTIYF.

This clone was counted only a few times. V and J are TRBV3-1 (or the pseudogene TRBV3-2) and TRBJ1-1; TRBD1 matches at 7 bases. The length of the CDR3 is 18 residues. CDR1 LGHDT and CDR2 YNNKEL come from the germline V gene (reference sequence). The V and J ends lost 0 bases and 5 bases, in that order; junction bases with no gene match: 15. CDR3 sequence: CASSQDKNRGGGVTEAFF. As DNA, the CDR3 is TGTGCCAGCAGCCAAGACAAGAACAGGGGCGGTGGGGTAACTGAAGCTTTCTTT.

The chain combines TRBV7-3 with TRBJ1-1; D is possibly TRBD1 (5 bases). Trimming removed 4 bases from V and 1 base from J, with 7 bases in between. Germline CDR1 SGHTA, CDR2 FQGTGA. The CDR3 spans 13 residues. The CDR3 here is CASSYQGNTEAFF. The CDR3 DNA reads as TGTGCCAGCAGCTATCAGGGGAACACTGAAGCTTTCTTT.

This sequence joins TRBV10-3 and TRBJ1-3; 7 nucleotides agree with TRBD1. J lost 0 bases, V lost 11 bases, and 10 bases had no gene match. CDR1 is ENHRY and CDR2 is SYGVKD in the germline V gene. There are 15 residues in the CDR3. This CDR3 is CAGENRGFSGNTIYF. CDR3 coding DNA: TGTGCCGGGGAAAACAGGGGATTCTCTGGAAACACCATATATTTT.

The chain carries TRBV7-9 and TRBJ2-3, with 9 bases fitting TRBD2. The J segment lost 6 bases and the V segment lost 3 bases, leaving 7 bases of the junction unmatched. The CDR3 extends over 15 amino acids. Germline V CDR1 and CDR2: SEHNR, FQNEAQ (reference sequence). The CDR3 loop is CASSLGSGSADTQYF. CDR3 nucleotide sequence: TGTGCCAGCAGCTTGGGTAGCGGGAGTGCGGATACGCAGTATTTT. Full variable domain (missing parts from reference TRBV7-9 and TRBJ2-3): DTGVSQNPRHKITKRGQNVTFRCDPISEHNRLYWYRQTLGQGPEFLTYFQNEAQLEKSRLLSDRFSAERPKGSFSTLEIQRTEQGDSAMYLCASSLGSGSADTQYFGPGTRLTVL.

The chain employs TRBV18 and TRBJ1-2, with 9 bases aligning to TRBD1. V dropped 4 bases and J dropped 7; count of bases not matched to a gene: 10. The V gene's germline CDR1 is KGHSH and CDR2 LQKENI. This CDR3 spans 15 amino acids. CDR3 region: CASSLTGTGNVGYTF. CDR3 nucleotides: TGTGCCAGCTCACTGACAGGGACAGGGAATGTTGGCTACACCTTC.

This clone was counted a single time. This chain links TRBV3-1 (or the pseudogene TRBV3-2) with TRBJ1-2; TRBD1 might be the D (6 bases). V was shortened by 2 bases and J by 8 bases, with 15 bases between the two germline ends. The CDR3 contains 14 residues. CDR1 and CDR2 (germline): LGHDT, YNNKEL (reference sequence). The CDR3 DNA follows: TGTGCCAGCAGCCAAACCGGGACAATCGGCGGCTACACCTTC. It specifies CASSQTGTIGGYTF.

The genes are TRBV3-1 (or the pseudogene TRBV3-2) and TRBJ1-2; unclear D gene. Trimming cost V 1 base and J 5 bases, with 14 bases left between them. In germline, CDR1 is LGHDT, CDR2 YNNKEL (reference sequence). The CDR3 extends over 15 amino acids. The CDR3 loop is CASSQAPAGWYGYTF. CDR3 nucleotide sequence: TGTGCCAGCAGCCAAGCCCCAGCGGGCTGGTATGGCTACACCTTC.

As DNA, the CDR3 is TGTGCCAGCAGGGAACACGGGACAGCCCGTCGTCGCGAGCAGTACTTC. Its translation: CASREHGTARRREQYF. The chain couples TRBV6-1 to TRBJ2-7, with 7 bases fitting TRBD1. With 6 bases clipped from V and 6 bases from J, the junction kept 17 bases outside the gene matches. In germline, CDR1 is MNHNS, CDR2 SASEGT. The CDR3 sequence is 16 residues long.

The chain couples TRBV21-1 to TRBJ1-2; the table's D call of TRBD1 was not tested on the DNA. TRBV21-1 is classified as a pseudogene. The CDR3 runs 17 residues. CDR3 coding DNA: TGTGCCAGCAGCAGCGATACTACAGGGCATACCATCTATGGCTACACCTTC. Translated: CASSSDTTGHTIYGYTF.